Below, 14 T cell receptor beta chains from the same sample are listed, as sequenced in a study of blood T cell repertoires in COVID-19. The data were produced by immunoSEQ multiplex PCR, yet TCRdb's version contains in-frame clones alone and is incomplete. The table lists under 200,000 clones, 70% to 80% of them singletons. Sequencing was carried out using peripheral blood. The receptors come from a woman between 35 and 50 years old with COVID-19, enrolled during active disease.

The sample holds a few counts of this clone. The rearrangement joins TRBV10-3 to TRBJ2-5, with TRBD2 matching over 8 bases. With V trimmed by 0 bases and J by 4 bases, 13 bases remained unmatched. Germline CDR1 is ENHRY and CDR2 is SYGVKD. This CDR3 contains 18 residues. CDR3 sequence (DNA): TGTGCCATCAGTGAGTCGAAAACTAGCGGCACCTTGGGAGAGACCCAGTACTTC. This gives the protein CAISESKTSGTLGETQYF.

The chain links TRBV5-1 to TRBJ2-7; maybe TRBD1 (5 bases). CDR3 length equals 12 residues. Trimming left V 5 bases short and J 3 bases short, with 9 bases between. The V gene's germline CDR1 is SGHRS and CDR2 YFSETQ. The CDR3: CASSGDSYEQYF. DNA of the CDR3: TGCGCCAGCAGTGGCGACAGCTACGAGCAGTACTTC. Full variable domain (missing parts from reference TRBV5-1 and TRBJ2-7): KAGVTQTPRYLIKTRGQQVTLSCSPISGHRSVSWYQQTPGQGLQFLFEYFSETQRNKGNFPGRFSGRQFSNSRSEMNVSTLELGDSALYLCASSGDSYEQYFGPGTRLTVT.

V gene TRBV30 combines with J gene TRBJ1-6, with D unresolved. Trimming left V 4 bases short and J 0 bases short, with 16 bases between. The germline gives CDR1 GTSNPN, CDR2 SVGIG (reference sequence). The CDR3 contains 17 residues. The DNA of the CDR3 is TGTGCCTGGACGGACTCGCTCTTGAGCTCCTATAATTCACCCCTCCACTTT. Residues: CAWTDSLLSSYNSPLHF.

This clone was recorded a few times. V usage is TRBV7-8 and J usage is TRBJ2-2; 8 bases line up with TRBD1. After removal of 4 bases from V and 0 bases from J, the junction contained 10 bases not matched to a gene. The germline gives CDR1 SGHVS, CDR2 FQNEAQ. This CDR3 is built from 18 residues. CDR3 region: CASSYVGRQGPNTGELFF. The DNA of the CDR3 is TGTGCCAGCAGCTATGTAGGTCGACAGGGGCCGAACACCGGGGAGCTGTTTTTT.

The chain joins TRBV6-5 to TRBJ2-1; 8 nucleotides align to TRBD2. CDR1 is MNHEY and CDR2 is SVGAGI in the germline V gene. V was pared by 10 bases and J by 0 bases, with 8 bases of the junction left unmatched. There are 15 residues in the CDR3. The CDR3 coding sequence is TGTGCCACGGGAGGGGGGCTAAGCTCCTACAATGAGCAGTTCTTC. This encodes CATGGGLSSYNEQFF.

The chain recombines TRBV6-5 with TRBJ1-5, with D maybe TRBD1 (6 bases). Germline CDR1 is MNHEY and CDR2 is SVGAGI. V was shortened by 6 bases and J by 4 bases, with 10 bases between the two germline ends. The CDR3 spans 13 residues. CDR3 DNA sequence: TGTGCCAGCAGGTATCAGGGGAATCAGCCCCAGCATTTT. Amino acids: CASRYQGNQPQHF.

The chain is built from TRBV10-3 and TRBJ2-7; 11 bases match TRBD2. CDR3 length: 17 residues. The ends lost 7 bases at V and 4 bases at J; junction bases unmatched: 15. CDR1 and CDR2 (germline): ENHRY, SYGVKD. The CDR3 DNA reads TGTGCCATCAAAGGACTAGCGGGCCCCGCGGGCGTATACGAGCAGTACTTC. Amino acids: CAIKGLAGPAGVYEQYF.

V gene TRBV12-3 or TRBV12-4 combines with J gene TRBJ1-2; D perhaps matches TRBD1 (6 bases). Trimming took off 5 bases at V and 2 bases at J, with 9 bases between the two ends. This CDR3 spans 13 amino acids. The CDR3 nucleotides read TGTGCCAGCAGTGCTACAGGGAACTATGGCTACACCTTC. Its protein product is CASSATGNYGYTF.

CDR3 DNA: TGTGCCAGCAGCTTAGCATGGGCATCAGAGACCCAGTACTTC. It translates to CASSLAWASETQYF. V usage is TRBV7-2 and J usage is TRBJ2-5; unclear D gene. Trimming pared 0 bases from V and 4 bases from J, leaving 9 bases between. Germline V CDR1 and CDR2: SGHTA, FQGNSA. This CDR3 has 14 amino acids.

The chain combines TRBV6-5 with TRBJ2-1; 13 bases map to TRBD2. This CDR3 comprises 15 residues. V dropped 5 bases and J dropped 7; count of bases not matched to a gene: 5. Germline CDR1 is MNHEY and CDR2 is SVGAGI. CDR3 sequence: CASSTGTSGVNEQFF. CDR3 DNA: TGTGCCAGCAGTACCGGGACTAGCGGGGTTAATGAGCAGTTCTTC.

This chain uses TRBV6-4 with TRBJ1-3; 8 bases match TRBD1. V was pared by 2 bases and J by 1 base, with 10 bases of the junction left unmatched. Germline values: CDR1 MRHNA, CDR2 SNTAGT. The CDR3 consists of 18 residues. The CDR3 DNA sequence: TGTGCCAGCAGTGACCCGGTCCCGCGGACAGGGTCTGGAAACACCATATATTTT. Protein sequence: CASSDPVPRTGSGNTIYF.

The count of this clone is one. The V call is TRBV7-8, the J call TRBJ1-5; D is ambiguous. The CDR3 is 12 residues long. V lost 5 bases and J lost 4, with 6 bases in between. Germline lookup yields CDR1 SGHVS and CDR2 FQNEAQ. The chain's CDR3 is CASSLKNQPQHF. The CDR3 DNA sequence: TGTGCCAGCAGCCTTAAAAATCAGCCCCAGCATTTT.

This clone was observed a handful of times. The chain has TRBV6-5 and TRBJ2-7, with D possibly TRBD2 on 5 matching bases. This CDR3 comprises 14 residues. The V gene's germline CDR1 is MNHEY and CDR2 SVGAGI. V lost 0 bases and J lost 7, with 13 bases in between. The CDR3 protein is CASSYSGVGREQYF. The CDR3 DNA reads as TGTGCCAGCAGTTACTCCGGGGTAGGACGAGAGCAGTACTTC.

The genes are TRBV18 and TRBJ1-4; D gene uncertain. V was trimmed by 6 bases and J by 6 bases, leaving 17 bases between them. CDR3 length: 15 residues. Germline V CDR1 and CDR2: KGHSH, LQKENI. DNA of the CDR3: TGTGCCAGCTCCCCCCCGAGCGTTTCTGATGAAAAACTGTTTTTT. Encoded protein: CASSPPSVSDEKLFF.